The 5 T cell receptor beta chains in this list originate from one sample, sequenced in a study of naive and memory T cell subsets. Two oligonucleotides, mixed equimolar, formed the beta constant-region primer covering TRBC1 and TRBC2. MiXCR was run by TCRdb on the UMI-ligation and nested PCR reads, yielding one entry per CDR3 protein. Among some 150,000 distinct CDR3 sequences listed, about a sixth were seen once. The sequenced material came from naive CD4+ T cells from blood. These receptors were collected from a human donor in good health.

This clonotype was recorded many times. V and J are TRBV24-1 and TRBJ2-3; TRBD1 matches 11 bases. Germline assignment: CDR1 KGHDR and CDR2 SFDVKD. The junction had 4 bases not matched to a gene; V was cut back by 6 bases and J by 6 bases. The CDR3 is 14 residues long. In DNA form, the CDR3 reads TGTGCCACCAGTTCGGGACAGGGGGGGGATACGCAGTATTTT. Amino acids: CATSSGQGGDTQYF.

This clonotype was detected a few times. CDR3 DNA: TGCGCCAGCAGCTCACCCCCGACCTACGAGCAGTACTTC. Amino acids: CASSSPPTYEQYF. V usage is TRBV5-1 and J usage is TRBJ2-7; D gene unclear. The CDR3 runs to 13 residues. The V gene lost 3 bases and the J gene lost 2 bases, with 9 bases spanning the gap. Per germline, CDR1 SGHRS and CDR2 YFSETQ.

The chain recombines TRBV7-6 with TRBJ2-3; the D is unclear. Germline-derived CDR1 and CDR2 are SGHVS and FNYEAQ. The CDR3 is made up of 14 amino acids. Trimming shortened V by 3 bases and J by 2 bases, and 9 bases separated the two germline ends. CDR3 DNA sequence: TGTGCCAGCAGCTTTTCCAGCGCCACAGATACGCAGTATTTT. It codes for CASSFSSATDTQYF.

This clonotype was counted between two and nine times. This chain joins TRBV4-3 and TRBJ1-6, with D unclear. Trimming removed 4 bases from V and 9 bases from J, with 10 bases in between. Germline V lookup: CDR1 LGHNA, CDR2 YSLEER. The CDR3 loop spans 13 amino acids. The CDR3 is CASSPDRASPLHF. The CDR3 DNA follows: TGCGCCAGCAGCCCGGACCGGGCTTCACCCCTCCACTTT.

The gene calls are TRBV5-1 and TRBJ2-1, with 9 nucleotides matching TRBD2. This CDR3 is built from 15 residues. Losses at the gene ends were 2 bases for V and 5 bases for J; bases not matched to a gene: 5. Germline assignment: CDR1 SGHRS and CDR2 YFSETQ. The CDR3 sequence: CASSFRLAVNNEQFF. The DNA for the CDR3 is TGCGCCAGCAGCTTCCGACTAGCGGTGAACAATGAGCAGTTCTTC.